This TCR beta chain was recovered during a study of brain T cells in children with intractable seizures. Only in-frame clones appear in the TCRdb table, and some are missing; sequencing was by immunoSEQ multiplex PCR. The table records about 41,000 clones, 75% to 95% of them present only once. Germline V gives CDR1 GTSNPN, CDR2 SVGIG (reference sequence). The CDR3 is made up of 16 amino acids. With 0 bases removed from V and 8 bases from J, the gap between germline ends came to 17 bases. The clonotype originates from a girl aged 2-10 years with tuberous sclerosis and intractable seizures. This chain connects TRBV30 to TRBJ1-6, with D hard to call. The sequencing used peripheral blood, collected at surgery. The CDR3, as DNA: TGTGCCTGGAGTGTACCGGGGTCTCGTGGAGATTCACCCCTCCACTTT. Translation gives CAWSVPGSRGDSPLHF. Full variable domain (remainder filled in from reference TRBV30 and TRBJ1-6): SQTIHQWPATLVQPVGSPLSLECTVEGTSNPNLYWYRQAAGRGLQLLFYSVGIGQISSEVPQNLSASRPQDRQFILSSKKLLLSDSGFYLCAWSVPGSRGDSPLHFGNGTRLTVT.